A selection of T cell receptor beta chains follows, all from one sample in a study of T cell changes during pregnancy in multiple sclerosis. Clones were read by immunoSEQ multiplex PCR, and TCRdb kept only the in-frame ones, dropping some. The table records fewer than 55,000 clones, 88% of them present only once. The sample was CD8+ T cells from peripheral blood mononuclear cells, taken after pregnancy. Every receptor here comes from a female donor in good health, enrolled as a control in a pregnancy study. The CDR3 runs from the conserved cysteine through the conserved F or W. Fields, in order: D gene, CDR3 length, J gene, V gene, clone size, CDR3 DNA, CDR3 protein. D genes are given only for firm matches. Only part of the rows carry a size: once, few, many, or a class if the clone is expanded.

TRBD1 15 TRBJ1-1 TRBV7-3 . TGTGCCAGCAGCTTAGGACAGGGGTGGAGCACTGAAGCTTTCTTT CASSLGQGWSTEAFF
. 15 TRBJ2-7 TRBV4-3 . TGCGCCAGCAGCCAAGAAAGACAGGAGACCTACGAGCAGTACTTC CASSQERQETYEQYF
TRBD2 21 TRBJ2-3 TRBV9 . TGTGCCAGCAGCGTAGGAAAATCGGGACTAGCGGGGGGGGGTAGGTCCAATACGCAGTATTTT CASSVGKSGLAGGGRSNTQYF
TRBD1 15 TRBJ1-2 TRBV7-8 . TGTGCCAGCAGCTTAGCGGACAGGATTAACTATGGCTACACCTTC CASSLADRINYGYTF
TRBD1 16 TRBJ1-1 TRBV7-9 . TGTGCCAGCAGCCCGGTCGGGCGGACAGGGGGCACTGAAGCTTTCTTT CASSPVGRTGGTEAFF
. 15 TRBJ2-3 TRBV13 . TGTGCCAGCAGCTTAAAGTCTGGGGCGCGAGATACGCAGTATTTT CASSLKSGARDTQYF
TRBD2 13 TRBJ2-1 TRBV27 . TGTGCCAGCATTAGCGGGGCCTACAATGAGCAGTTCTTC CASISGAYNEQFF
. 17 TRBJ2-3 TRBV5-5 . TGTGCCAGCAGCTCAACCGGCCACAGGCTTTCAACAGATACGCAGTATTTT CASSSTGHRLSTDTQYF
. 14 TRBJ2-3 TRBV4-1 . TGCGCCAGCAGCCCTACAGGGTTCACAGATACGCAGTATTTT CASSPTGFTDTQYF
TRBD1 13 TRBJ2-7 TRBV7-6 once TGTGCCAGCAGCACGGGACAGTCCTACGAGCAGTACTTC CASSTGQSYEQYF
. 17 TRBJ1-2 TRBV4-3 . TGCGCCAGCAGCCAAGGGCCTAGGCAGGGGATTTTCTATGGCTACACCTTC CASSQGPRQGIFYGYTF
. 15 TRBJ2-7 TRBV11-1 . TGTGCCAGCAGCTTATTTTGGGGGGGCCTCCACGAGCAGTACTTC CASSLFWGGLHEQYF
. 14 TRBJ1-5 TRBV6-5 . TGTGCCAGCAGTCTTACAGGGCCTAGTCAGCCCCAGCATTTT CASSLTGPSQPQHF
TRBD1 14 TRBJ1-1 TRBV28 . TGTGCCAGCACCGCTTTCAGGGGGAGCACTGAAGCTTTCTTT CASTAFRGSTEAFF
TRBD2 13 TRBJ2-7 TRBV9 . TGTGCCAGCAGCGGCGGGAGCTCCTACGAGCAGTACTTC CASSGGSSYEQYF
. 14 TRBJ1-1 TRBV7-2 . TGTGCCAGCAGCTTAGGACAGTTGAACACTGAAGCTTTCTTT CASSLGQLNTEAFF
. 14 TRBJ2-2 TRBV27 . TGTGCCAGCAGTTGGGGACAGAACACCGGGGAGCTGTTTTTT CASSWGQNTGELFF
. 13 TRBJ1-2 TRBV7-9 . TGTGCCAGCAGCCCCGGAGGGACTGATGGCTACACCTTC CASSPGGTDGYTF
TRBD2 16 TRBJ2-2 TRBV19 few TGTGCCAGTAGCTCCGGGGGGGGCCTGAACACCGGGGAGCTGTTTTTT CASSSGGGLNTGELFF
TRBD2 16 TRBJ2-5 TRBV27 . TGTGCCAGCAGTTTAGAGTACGGACTAGCCGGGGAGACCCAGTACTTC CASSLEYGLAGETQYF
. 16 TRBJ1-4 TRBV2 . TGTGCCAGCAGCGAAAACAGACCAGCAACTAATGAAAAACTGTTTTTT CASSENRPATNEKLFF
TRBD2 17 TRBJ2-1 TRBV27 . TGTGCCAGCAGTCCGACTAGCGGGGGAATATCCTACAATGAGCAGTTCTTC CASSPTSGGISYNEQFF
. 13 TRBJ1-4 TRBV30 once TGTGCCTGGAGTGGAACAGTAGGAGAAAAACTGTTTTTT CAWSGTVGEKLFF
. 15 TRBJ2-3 TRBV4-1 . TGCGCCAGCAGCCAAGGAATAGCGAGCACAGATACGCAGTATTTT CASSQGIASTDTQYF
. 15 TRBJ1-6 TRBV4-3 . TGCGCCAGCAGCCAATCGACAGCATATAATTCACCCCTCCACTTT CASSQSTAYNSPLHF